This T cell receptor beta chain was recovered during a study of neurological immune-mediated disorders. CDR3 length equals 13 residues. V was clipped by 6 bases and J by 6 bases, with 15 bases between them. The germline gives CDR1 KGHSH, CDR2 LQKENI. This clonotype has a count of ten or more. Over 160 million TCR-beta sequences from 15-18 subjects came out of each sequencing run. One entry per CDR3 protein results from TCRdb running MiXCR on the 5' RACE reads. The sample has under 70,000 distinct CDR3 sequences, 3% to 4% seen once. What was sequenced was PBMCs. The gene calls are TRBV18 and TRBJ2-7, with D unclear. The sequence came from an older woman with multiple sclerosis. CDR3 coding DNA: TGTGCCAGCTCCCCTGGGCCGCCGGGCGAGCAGTACTTC. Amino acid sequence: CASSPGPPGEQYF. Variable domain in full (rest from reference TRBV18 and TRBJ2-7): NAGVMQNPRHLVRRRGQEARLRCSPMKGHSHVYWYRQLPEEGLKFMVYLQKENIIDESGMPKERFSAEFPKEGPSILRIQQVVRGDSAAYFCASSPGPPGEQYFGPGTRLTVT.